This is a list of T cell receptor beta chains from one sample in a study of blood T cells in healthy people across ages. MiXCR, run by TCRdb on the 5' RACE reads, gives a single entry per CDR3 protein. In the table there are 600,000 to 900,000 distinct CDR3 sequences, roughly 26% of which are singletons. Separately, the same data were catalogued under a study of T cells of mothers and their children.

Sequenced sample: blood. These receptors originate from a boy younger than 18 in good health. CDR3s include the opening cysteine and the closing phenylalanine or tryptophan. Each record gives: D gene, J gene, V gene, clone size, CDR3 protein, CDR3 DNA. The D gene is left open where the match is weak. A row's size may be missing; if present it is once, few, many or a size class.

. TRBJ1-4 TRBV7-9 few CASSLGGTSTNEKLFF TGTGCCAGCAGCTTAGGGGGCACCTCAACTAATGAAAAACTGTTTTTT
TRBD2 TRBJ2-1 TRBV7-3 few CASSLFAGGWDEQFF TGTGCCAGCAGCTTATTCGCGGGGGGGTGGGATGAGCAGTTCTTC
TRBD1 TRBJ1-1 TRBV12-5 . CASGFTTGEETEAFF TGTGCTAGTGGTTTTACGACAGGGGAGGAAACTGAAGCTTTCTTT
. TRBJ1-4 TRBV7-9 . CASSRGERDEKLFF TGTGCCAGCAGCCGAGGGGAGAGGGATGAAAAACTGTTTTTT
TRBD2 TRBJ2-1 TRBV6-6 . CASSPTSGYSDEQFF TGTGCCAGCAGCCCCACTAGCGGGTACTCCGATGAGCAGTTCTTC
. TRBJ1-2 TRBV6-5 few CASSYSLPGGYGYTF TGTGCCAGCAGTTATTCTCTACCGGGGGGCTATGGCTACACCTTC
. TRBJ2-1 TRBV12-3/TRBV12-4 few CASSLRLDSYNEQFF TGTGCCAGCAGTCTCCGACTGGACTCCTACAATGAGCAGTTCTTC
. TRBJ2-6 TRBV30 few CAWRRVTSGANVLTF TGTGCCTGGAGAAGAGTTACCTCTGGGGCCAACGTCCTGACTTTC
. TRBJ2-4 TRBV29-1 few CSVEGIAKNIQYF TGCAGCGTTGAAGGCATAGCCAAAAACATTCAGTACTTC
TRBD1 TRBJ2-2 TRBV6-1 . CASSAPGQINTGELFF TGTGCCAGCAGTGCCCCGGGACAGATTAACACCGGGGAGCTGTTTTTT
TRBD1 TRBJ2-1 TRBV5-6 . CASGHTGGQGLNEQFF TGTGCCAGCGGCCACACGGGGGGACAGGGCCTCAATGAGCAGTTCTTC
. TRBJ2-7 TRBV27 few CASSSVNPATTYEQYF TGTGCCAGCAGTTCAGTAAACCCCGCGACAACCTACGAGCAGTACTTC
. TRBJ2-7 TRBV25-1 . CASSEPNRVYEQYF TGTGCCAGCAGTGAACCGAACAGAGTCTACGAGCAGTACTTC
. TRBJ1-2 TRBV12-5 . CASGLGRPLEGYTF TGTGCTAGTGGTTTAGGGCGCCCCCTCGAAGGCTACACCTTC
. TRBJ2-7 TRBV3-1 . CAAGDSAYEQYF TGTGCCGCTGGCGACAGTGCCTACGAGCAGTACTTC
. TRBJ2-5 TRBV12-3/TRBV12-4 few CASTLESRRETQYF TGTGCCAGCACCCTAGAGAGTAGGCGGGAGACCCAGTACTTC
. TRBJ1-2 TRBV29-1 . CSVRPVMNYGYTF TGCAGCGTTCGCCCAGTCATGAACTATGGCTACACCTTC
. TRBJ2-3 TRBV20-1 . CSARDLNSQRGADTQYF TGCAGTGCTAGAGATCTAAACAGTCAGAGGGGAGCAGATACGCAGTATTTT
. TRBJ2-5 TRBV20-1 few CSARAGGYQETQYF TGCAGTGCTAGAGCGGGCGGGTACCAAGAGACCCAGTACTTC
. TRBJ1-2 TRBV25-1 few CASSEGSLRGYTF TGTGCCAGCAGTGAAGGGAGTTTAAGAGGCTACACCTTC
. TRBJ2-1 TRBV25-1 . CASSEIRGTSFF TGTGCCAGCAGTGAAATCCGGGGCACGTCGTTCTTC
. TRBJ2-1 TRBV11-2 . CASSPRTTASYNEQFF TGTGCCAGCAGCCCTCGAACCACGGCGTCCTACAATGAGCAGTTCTTC
TRBD1 TRBJ2-7 TRBV15 few CATSSGQGADEQYF TGTGCCACCAGCAGCGGACAGGGGGCCGACGAGCAGTACTTC
. TRBJ1-2 TRBV12-3/TRBV12-4 . CASSFLRGYTF TGTGCCAGCAGTTTTTTAAGAGGCTACACCTTC
TRBD1 TRBJ1-2 TRBV27 few CASSLLAGTGGYTF TGTGCCAGCAGTTTGCTAGCCGGGACAGGCGGCTACACCTTC
. TRBJ2-2 TRBV12-3/TRBV12-4 . CASSFESPYTGELFF TGTGCCAGCAGTTTCGAGAGTCCTTACACCGGGGAGCTGTTTTTT
TRBD1 TRBJ1-5 TRBV7-6 few CASSSGQGSGNQPQHF TGTGCCAGCAGCTCAGGACAGGGTTCAGGGAATCAGCCCCAGCATTTT
. TRBJ1-4 TRBV5-1 . CASSTGQSNEKLFF TGCGCCAGCAGCACTGGACAGAGTAATGAAAAACTGTTTTTT
. TRBJ1-2 TRBV6-6 . CASSRTADPSYGYTF TGTGCCAGCAGTAGAACAGCCGACCCGAGCTATGGCTACACCTTC
. TRBJ2-5 TRBV5-5 few CASSLDWASQETQYF TGTGCCAGCAGCTTGGACTGGGCCTCCCAAGAGACCCAGTACTTC
TRBD1 TRBJ1-1 TRBV2 few CASRTGGENTEAFF TGTGCCAGCAGGACAGGGGGGGAGAACACTGAAGCTTTCTTT
. TRBJ1-5 TRBV27 . CASSLSGHQPQHF TGTGCCAGCAGTTTATCGGGCCATCAGCCCCAGCATTTT
. TRBJ2-2 TRBV7-3 few CASSQGWGTGELFF TGTGCCAGCAGCCAGGGGTGGGGCACCGGGGAGCTGTTTTTT
. TRBJ1-3 TRBV4-1 . CASSQEDRAGSGNTIYF TGCGCCAGCAGCCAAGAGGACCGGGCCGGCTCTGGAAACACCATATATTTT